This entry describes one TCR beta chain. What it binds is not known. These data originate in a study of siplizumab effects on memory and regulatory T cells. General study results and limits: Siplizumab led to significantly less abundant alloreactive sequences that could be traced back to unstimulated CD4+ memory cells.

The length of the CDR3 is 17 residues. V gave up 0 bases and J gave up 8 bases; unmatched junction bases: 10. Data came from immunoSEQ multiplex PCR; TCRdb stores just in-frame clones and leaves some out. The table includes approximately 90,000 clones, approximately 95% detected once. Sequencing was carried out using non-Treg CD4+ T cells sorted from blood. This sequence joins TRBV23-1 and TRBJ2-1, with 10 bases matching TRBD1. TRBV23-1 is treated as an ORF (open reading frame) with a function not yet certain. The sequence was obtained from a human donor in good health. CDR3 residues: CASSQSPPGTGEDEQFF. CDR3 in DNA: TGCGCCAGCAGTCAATCCCCCCCTGGGACAGGGGAGGATGAGCAGTTCTTC.